Many counts were recorded for the clone carrying this T cell receptor beta chain. CDR1 SGHTA and CDR2 FQGNSA come from the germline V gene. V was trimmed by 2 bases and J by 2 bases, leaving 8 bases between them. The CDR3 has 14 amino acids. The second PCR ran 7 to 11 cycles with a sample-barcoded 5' primer and J-beta primers. From the 5' RACE reads, TCRdb called clonotypes with MiXCR, one entry per CDR3 protein. The table has about 2 million distinct CDR3 sequences, just under 50% seen once. These data come from a study of blood T cells in healthy people across ages. This chain joins TRBV7-2 and TRBJ2-3; no reliable D call. Input material: blood. This TCR came from a woman in her thirties or forties in good health. The CDR3 DNA sequence: TGTGCCAGCAGCTTATTCGGGTCCACAGATACGCAGTATTTT. It yields the protein CASSLFGSTDTQYF.